Below, 12 T cell receptor beta chains from the same sample are listed, as sequenced in a study of Graves' ophthalmopathy and Graves' hyperthyroidism. For repertoire sequencing, the TCR beta CDR3 regions were amplified from RNA transcripts. Amplification began with first-round RT-PCR using HTBI primers, then second-round multiplex PCR was performed. Via MiXCR, TCRdb re-called the multiplex PCR reads, giving one row per CDR3 protein. The sample lists about 390,000 distinct CDR3 sequences; 15% were seen once. Sequencing was performed on peripheral blood. These receptors were taken from a woman aged 18-35 years with stable Graves' hyperthyroidism.

This clonotype was observed a handful of times. The J gene is TRBJ1-1, the V gene TRBV3-1; 8 bases line up with TRBD1. Germline CDR1 reads LGHDT; CDR2 reads YNNKEL (reference sequence). This CDR3 is built from 18 residues. After removal of 0 bases from V and 0 bases from J, the junction contained 9 bases not matched to a gene. CDR3 coding DNA: TGTGCCAGCAGCCAAGATCTTACCAGGGGGCGCATGAACACTGAAGCTTTCTTT. It translates to CASSQDLTRGRMNTEAFF. Full variable domain (remainder filled in from reference TRBV3-1 and TRBJ1-1): DTAVSQTPKYLVTQMGNDKSIKCEQNLGHDTMYWYKQDSKKFLKIMFSYNNKELIINETVPNRFSPKSPDKAHLNLHINSLELGDSAVYFCASSQDLTRGRMNTEAFFGQGTRLTVV.

The chain recombines TRBV5-1 with TRBJ1-1; D is uncertain. The germline gives CDR1 SGHRS, CDR2 YFSETQ. Deletions cut 5 bases from V and 0 bases from J, with 5 bases between. This CDR3 spans 12 amino acids. This chain's CDR3 is CASSSVNTEAFF. CDR3 nucleotide sequence: TGCGCCAGCAGTTCTGTGAACACTGAAGCTTTCTTT.

The V gene is TRBV2, the J gene TRBJ2-2; TRBD2 aligns across 9 bases. This CDR3 contains 17 residues. Germline V lookup: CDR1 SNHLY, CDR2 FYNNEI. The junction had 9 bases not matched to a gene; V was cut back by 7 bases and J by 0 bases. The CDR3 DNA reads as TGTGCCAGCAATACCCAGCGGGGGGTATCGAACACCGGGGAGCTGTTTTTT. This gives the protein CASNTQRGVSNTGELFF.

This clonotype occurred many times. The genes are TRBV12-3 or TRBV12-4 and TRBJ1-5; no definite D call. Trimming took off 7 bases at V and 0 bases at J, with 13 bases between the two ends. This CDR3 is built from 15 residues. The CDR3 DNA sequence: TGTGCCAGCATGGGAGGCAGAAATAGCAATCAGCCCCAGCATTTT. Its translation is CASMGGRNSNQPQHF.

This clonotype came up many times. Mismatch with germline at one junction end may stem from a read error. This chain links TRBV6-5 with TRBJ1-2, with 8 positions matching TRBD1. Germline assignment: CDR1 MNHEY and CDR2 SVGAGI. There are 15 residues in the CDR3. The CDR3 loop is CAGSYLSDRVSGYTF. The CDR3, as DNA: TGTGCCGGCAGTTACCTATCGGACAGGGTCTCTGGCTACACCTTC.

This clonotype was seen many times. The chain couples TRBV19 to TRBJ1-5; D is unresolved. Trimming left V 5 bases short and J 3 bases short, with 11 bases between. Per germline, CDR1 LNHDA and CDR2 SQIVND (reference sequence). The CDR3 contains 14 residues. The CDR3 DNA reads as TGTGCCAGTAGTTCCCGCGGTTTCAATCAGCCCCAGCATTTT. Encoded protein: CASSSRGFNQPQHF. Full variable domain (outside the CDR3, taken from reference TRBV19 and TRBJ1-5): DGGITQSPKYLFRKEGQNVTLSCEQNLNHDAMYWYRQDPGQGLRLIYYSQIVNDFQKGDIAEGYSVSREKKESFPLTVTSAQKNPTAFYLCASSSRGFNQPQHFGDGTRLSIL.

This clonotype was observed many times. Here the CDR3 reads CASSGWEPYEQYF. The CDR3 DNA reads as TGTGCCAGCAGCGGGTGGGAGCCTTACGAGCAGTACTTC. The chain recombines TRBV11-3 with TRBJ2-7; a weak D match, TRBD2 (5 bases). The germline gives CDR1 SGHNT, CDR2 YENEEA. This CDR3 contains 13 residues. Trimming shortened V by 5 bases and J by 4 bases, and 12 bases separated the two germline ends.

This sequence joins TRBV7-2 and TRBJ2-7; 10 nucleotides agree with TRBD1. The trim removed 5 bases at V and 2 bases at J, leaving 6 bases unmatched. This CDR3 is built from 15 residues. CDR1 and CDR2 from the germline V gene are SGHTA and FQGNSA. The CDR3, as DNA: TGTGCCAGCAGCAGAGAGACAGGGGGCCCCTACGAGCAGTACTTC. It yields the protein CASSRETGGPYEQYF.

This clonotype has a handful of counts. The genes are TRBV6-2 or TRBV6-3 and TRBJ1-3; weak D call: TRBD1 (5 bases). The CDR3 covers 19 residues. V was shortened by 6 bases and J by 0 bases, with 24 bases between the two germline ends. Germline CDR1 and CDR2: MNHEY and SVGEGT. The CDR3 DNA reads TGTGCCAGCAGCCCCTATGGACAAAGGGGTTTAAGCTCTGGAAACACCATATATTTT. As protein: CASSPYGQRGLSSGNTIYF.

This clonotype was recorded once. Just one base apart from a much larger clone, this may be a read error. The chain uses TRBV7-8 and TRBJ2-7; the D call may be TRBD1 or TRBD2 (7 bases each). V lost 3 bases and J lost 5, with 20 bases in between. Germline CDR1 and CDR2: SGHVS and FQNEAQ. The CDR3 covers 16 residues. This CDR3 is CASSFPRGGHPHEQYF. The DNA for the CDR3 is TGTGCCAGCAGCTTCCCCAGGGGGGGGCACCCGCACGAGCAGTACTTC.

Regarding this clonotype: A read error is possible here, since a much larger clone lies one base away. The rearrangement uses TRBV15 and TRBJ1-5; D unresolved. Germline CDR1 reads LNHNV; CDR2 reads YYDKDF (reference sequence). This CDR3 has 16 amino acids. Trimming took off 5 bases at V and 3 bases at J, with 17 bases between the two ends. The CDR3 reads CATSLTRWVNNQPQHF. DNA for the CDR3: TGTGCCACCAGCCTTACGCGTTGGGTAAACAATCAGCCCCAGCATTTT.

This clonotype was counted only a few times. This sequence joins TRBV12-3 or TRBV12-4 and TRBJ1-1; 10 nucleotides agree with TRBD1. The CDR3 is 16 residues long. V lost 3 bases and J lost 0; bases outside the gene matches: 4. The CDR3 nucleotides are TGTGCCAGCAGTTTGGGGACAGGGGCTTTGAACACTGAAGCTTTCTTT. It is translated as CASSLGTGALNTEAFF.